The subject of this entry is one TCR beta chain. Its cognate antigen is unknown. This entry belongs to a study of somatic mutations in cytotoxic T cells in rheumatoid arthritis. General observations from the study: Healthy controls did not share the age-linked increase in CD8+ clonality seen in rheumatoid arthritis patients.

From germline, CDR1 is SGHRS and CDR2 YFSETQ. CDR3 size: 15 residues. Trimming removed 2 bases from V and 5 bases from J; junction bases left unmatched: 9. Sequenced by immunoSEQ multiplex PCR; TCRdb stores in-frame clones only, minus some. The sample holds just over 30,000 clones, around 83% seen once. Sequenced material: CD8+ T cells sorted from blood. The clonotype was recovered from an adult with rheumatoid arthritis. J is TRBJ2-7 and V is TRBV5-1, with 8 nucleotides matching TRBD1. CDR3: CASSFQGASADEQYF. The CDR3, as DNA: TGCGCCAGCAGCTTTCAGGGGGCTTCTGCCGACGAGCAGTACTTC.